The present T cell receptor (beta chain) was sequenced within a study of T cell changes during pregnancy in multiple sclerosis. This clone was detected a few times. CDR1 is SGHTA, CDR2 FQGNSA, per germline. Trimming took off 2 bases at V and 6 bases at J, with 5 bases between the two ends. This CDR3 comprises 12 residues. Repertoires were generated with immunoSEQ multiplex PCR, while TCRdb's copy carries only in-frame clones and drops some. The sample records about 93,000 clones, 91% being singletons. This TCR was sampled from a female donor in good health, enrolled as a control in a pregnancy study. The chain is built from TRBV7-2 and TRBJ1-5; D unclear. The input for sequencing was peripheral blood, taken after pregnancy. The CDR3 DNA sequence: TGTGCCAGCAGCTTAAACAGTCAGCCCCAGCATTTT. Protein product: CASSLNSQPQHF.